These 2 T cell receptor beta chains were sequenced from one sample in a study of T cell changes during pregnancy in multiple sclerosis (dated by TCRdb to between 2019 and 2020). Libraries were built with the immunoSEQ multiplex PCR assay. TCRdb provides this immuneACCESS table in a form limited to in-frame rearrangements. Some clones are lacking; in checked studies, under half of them reflect an unresolved V gene, and why the rest are absent is not known. Present in this sample are more than 85,000 clones, 93% of which were seen just once. The ten largest clones take up around 1.4% of the sample. This specimen consisted of peripheral blood, obtained in the third trimester of pregnancy. Source of these receptors: a female donor in good health, enrolled as a control in a pregnancy study.

This chain links TRBV29-1 with TRBJ2-1; TRBD2 matches 7 bases. CDR1 is SQVTM, CDR2 ANQGSEA, per germline. The CDR3 has 14 amino acids. Losses at the gene ends were 6 bases for V and 7 bases for J; bases not matched to a gene: 12. The CDR3 nucleotides are TGCAGCGTCCTCTGGGGGGAGGGGTTTAATGAGCAGTTCTTC. It codes for CSVLWGEGFNEQFF.

The CDR3 loop reads CASSKSGSEYNEQFF. CDR3 nucleotides: TGTGCCAGCAGCAAGAGCGGGAGTGAATACAATGAGCAGTTCTTC. The chain joins TRBV7-2 to TRBJ2-1; TRBD2 agrees at 8 bases. The junction had 7 bases not matched to a gene; V was cut back by 5 bases and J by 4 bases. Germline CDR1 and CDR2: SGHTA and FQGNSA. CDR3 size: 15 residues.